This entry is about one TCR beta chain. Its binding antigen is unknown. No much larger clone exists at a distance of one base, and base qualities are not known. The record originates from a study of blood T cell repertoires in COVID-19 (dated by TCRdb to 2018 to 2020). With respect to the entire study: Collaborator samples came from the United States, Italy and Spain and covered acute and convalescent phases of COVID-19. The material from the prospective study consisted of cDNA or gDNA derived from T cells, B-cell-depleted T cells, or PBMCs. The dataset comprised deeply sampled blood TCRbeta repertoires from subjects exposed to, actively infected with, or recovered from COVID-19. A freely available public database, intended as a resource for researchers studying the immune response to SARS-CoV-2, is where the repertoires were released. The samples were drawn from the first 160 participants of the ongoing ImmuneRACE study and from 1,254 subjects provided by 6 global collaborators. Sample metadata almost always included a de-identified subject ID, COVID-19 status, age in years and sex. Where HLA class I and class II types were available, the types were taken from metadata supplied by the sample provider, not from assay-based typing. Results the study describes overall, beyond this receptor: The amount of clinical and demographic metadata varied by source and participant and was provided uncurated.

TCRbeta CDR3 regions were amplified from genomic DNA using the immunoSEQ Assay, a bias-controlled multiplex PCR. As for the authors' bioinformatics: The number of nucleated cells in each sample was estimated from the amplification of reference gene primers within the assay. To quantify the absolute abundance of each unique TCRbeta CDR3 rearrangement, sequence reads were collapsed and filtered. For each sample, productive Simpson clonality was calculated as the square root of Simpson's diversity index across productive rearrangements. Sourced from immuneACCESS, this table was stored by TCRdb with only in-frame sequences that have V and J called. A share of the clones is absent; for the studies checked, an unresolved V gene accounts for under half, and the remainder has no known explanation. D and trimming come from the DNA, and the V and J calls and clone size come from that table. A total of some 66,000 clones appear in this sample, roughly 76% of them only once. Around half of the sample is in the top ten clones.

The collaborating institutions used their own protocols to collect whole blood in K2EDTA tubes. Collaborator samples were shipped for TCRbeta analysis as frozen whole blood, isolated PBMCs, or DNA extracted from either sample type. From its cysteine to its phenylalanine, the CDR3 spans 11 amino acids. The sequence is cut down to CDR3 DNA, 33 bases in frame from base 1. Trimming costs V 6 bases and J 3 bases, and their ends lie 6 bases apart. The germline V gene (reference sequence) specifies MNHEY as CDR1 and SMNVEV as CDR2. This receptor was obtained from an elderly woman with acute or convalescent COVID-19. The specimen was peripheral blood. In this chain, TRBV27 is recombined with TRBJ2-7, with no confidently assigned D gene. The CDR3 sequence is CASSRGYEQYF. Read as DNA, the sequence is TGTGCCAGCAGCCGCGGCTACGAGCAGTACTTC.